These 32 T cell receptor beta chains were all obtained from the same sample, sequenced in a study of cytomegalovirus exposure and HLA in healthy donors (dated by TCRdb to 2017 to 2019). Library prep was done by the immunoSEQ multiplex PCR assay. For the multiplex PCR, a mixture combining 60 forward primers for TCR Vbeta segments and 13 reverse primers for TCR Jbeta segments was used. In its TCRdb copy, this immuneACCESS table keeps in-frame sequences only and misses some clones. Where compared with another copy, unresolved V genes explain less than half of these, and the others have no known cause. The table for this sample lists roughly 130,000 clones; 80% of them were counted only once. Jointly, the top ten make up about 3.3% of the sample. The sample was PBMCs. These TCRs come from a male donor in good health and CMV-seronegative.

This clone has only a few counts. The chain joins TRBV28 to TRBJ1-3, with a weak D call TRBD1 (5 bases). The CDR3 totals 15 residues. V dropped 3 bases and J dropped 2 bases, with 11 bases sitting between them. CDR1 and CDR2 (germline): MDHEN, SYDVKM. CDR3 region: CASSFLTGAGNTIYF. DNA of the CDR3: TGTGCCAGCAGTTTTCTGACGGGGGCTGGAAACACCATATATTTT.

Points on this clone: The sample carries other DNA sequences with the same CDR3. The gene calls are TRBV6-5 and TRBJ2-5; 7 bases agree with TRBD1. The CDR3 is made up of 14 amino acids. Germline loops: CDR1 MNHEY, CDR2 SVGAGI. J lost 2 bases, V lost 0 bases, and 0 bases had no gene match. CDR3 region: CASSYSTGQETQYF. In nucleotides, the CDR3 is TGTGCCAGCAGTTACTCGACAGGGCAAGAGACCCAGTACTTC.

The V call is TRBV9, the J call TRBJ2-1; TRBD2 matches 8 bases. Per germline, CDR1 SGDLS and CDR2 YYNGEE. V was pared by 0 bases and J by 14 bases, with 4 bases of the junction left unmatched. CDR3 size: 12 residues. The CDR3 sequence: CASSVAETSEFF. CDR3 coding DNA: TGTGCCAGCAGCGTAGCGGAGACTAGCGAGTTCTTC.

The chain links TRBV7-9 to TRBJ2-5; TRBD2 matches 7 bases. CDR3 length equals 16 residues. Looked up from germline, CDR1 is SEHNR and CDR2 is FQNEAQ (reference sequence). Germline trimming cut 1 base from V and 3 bases from J; bases unmatched to any gene: 8. For the CDR3, the DNA is TGTGCCAGCAGCTTAGGTCCTCGGAGCGGGGAAGAGACCCAGTACTTC. Its protein product is CASSLGPRSGEETQYF.

This clone appeared once. The CDR3 bases are TGCGCCAGTACTGTGGGCGAGGAGACCCAGTACTTC. Amino acids: CASTVGEETQYF. V and J are TRBV5-1 and TRBJ2-5; D remains ambiguous. Germline lookup yields CDR1 SGHRS and CDR2 YFSETQ. V was pared by 8 bases and J by 5 bases, with 13 bases between. This CDR3 is 12 amino acids long.

V usage is TRBV19 and J usage is TRBJ1-6, with TRBD1 identical over 8 bases. With V trimmed by 5 bases and J by 7 bases, 4 bases remained unmatched. CDR1 LNHDA and CDR2 SQIVND come from the germline V gene (reference sequence). The CDR3 runs 14 residues. The CDR3 nucleotides are TGTGCCAGTAGTTCGGGGACAGGAAATTCACCCCTCCACTTT. Amino acid sequence: CASSSGTGNSPLHF.

The V gene is TRBV30, the J gene TRBJ2-7; 7 bases are a match to TRBD2. The V segment lost 0 bases and the J segment 4 bases; nucleotides outside the gene matches: 0. Per germline, CDR1 GTSNPN and CDR2 SVGIG (reference sequence). CDR3 length: 12 amino acids. The CDR3 DNA follows: TGTGCCTGGAGTGTAGCGGGATACGAGCAGTACTTC. Translation: CAWSVAGYEQYF.

The chain carries TRBV6-5 and TRBJ2-5; D ambiguous. Trimming pared 8 bases from V and 2 bases from J, leaving 9 bases between. The V gene's germline CDR1 is MNHEY and CDR2 SVGAGI. The CDR3 runs 12 residues. As DNA, the CDR3 is TGTGCCAGCGGAGACGTGCAAGAGACCCAGTACTTC. As protein: CASGDVQETQYF.

J is TRBJ2-3 and V is TRBV5-1, with 9 bases matching TRBD2. The CDR3 is made up of 14 amino acids. Trimming at V came to 0 bases and at J to 6 bases, leaving 2 bases not matched to a gene. Germline CDR1 reads SGHRS; CDR2 reads YFSETQ. The CDR3: CASSLGLAEDTQYF. The CDR3 nucleotides read TGCGCCAGCAGCTTGGGACTAGCGGAGGATACGCAGTATTTT.

CDR3 amino acids: CSVGRGTGELFF. The DNA of the CDR3 is TGCAGCGTTGGCAGGGGCACCGGGGAGCTGTTTTTT. This chain uses TRBV29-1 with TRBJ2-2; TRBD1 might be the D (6 bases). The ends were cut back, 4 bases at V and 4 bases at J, with 7 bases in the middle. The CDR3 runs to 12 residues. The germline gives CDR1 SQVTM, CDR2 ANQGSEA.

This CDR3 is CASSLLVAREQYF. Here the CDR3 DNA reads TGTGCCAGCAGCTTGCTGGTTGCGCGGGAGCAGTACTTC. The chain links TRBV5-8 to TRBJ2-7; D is unresolved. The length of the CDR3 is 13 residues. Trimming removed 1 base from V and 7 bases from J, with 12 bases in between. Looked up from germline, CDR1 is SGHTS and CDR2 is YDEGEE.

The rearrangement links TRBV7-9 to TRBJ1-6, with D possibly being TRBD1 (5 bases). CDR1 SEHNR and CDR2 FQNEAQ come from the germline V gene (reference sequence). CDR3 length: 14 residues. Deletions cut 5 bases from V and 11 bases from J, with 16 bases between. The CDR3 loop reads CASSAGAGSTPLHF. CDR3 bases: TGTGCCAGCAGCGCTGGGGCCGGATCAACACCCCTCCACTTT. Variable domain in full (rest from reference TRBV7-9 and TRBJ1-6): DTGVSQNPRHKITKRGQNVTFRCDPISEHNRLYWYRQTLGQGPEFLTYFQNEAQLEKSRLLSDRFSAERPKGSFSTLEIQRTEQGDSAMYLCASSAGAGSTPLHFGNGTRLTVT.

The chain recombines TRBV11-2 with TRBJ2-3, with 9 bases fitting TRBD2. Per the germline V gene, CDR1 is SGHAT and CDR2 is FQNNGV. V lost 5 bases and J lost 1; bases outside the gene matches: 10. The CDR3 spans 17 residues. The DNA of the CDR3 is TGTGCCAGCAGCCCACGAGGGGTAGCGGGGGGCACAGATACGCAGTATTTT. The encoded protein is CASSPRGVAGGTDTQYF.

V and J are TRBV11-2 and TRBJ2-7, with D perhaps TRBD1 (7 bases). The V end was cut by 2 bases, the J end by 2 bases, with 10 bases between. The CDR3 consists of 14 residues. Germline V gene sequence: CDR1 SGHAT, CDR2 FQNNGV. The CDR3 reads CASSLRGTAYEQYF. The DNA of the CDR3 is TGTGCCAGCAGCTTACGGGGGACAGCCTACGAGCAGTACTTC.

The chain employs TRBV5-1 and TRBJ1-4; D may be TRBD1 (5 bases). V lost 4 bases, J lost 0 bases, and 10 bases lay in between. This CDR3 is 15 amino acids long. Germline CDR1 and CDR2: SGHRS and YFSETQ. CDR3: CASSPQGATNEKLFF. For the CDR3, the DNA is TGCGCCAGCAGCCCCCAGGGTGCAACTAATGAAAAACTGTTTTTT.

DNA of the CDR3: TGCGCCAGCAGTTTGACAGGGGCGAACACTGAAGCTTTCTTT. Encoded protein: CASSLTGANTEAFF. The rearrangement joins TRBV10-2 to TRBJ1-1; 8 bases are a match to TRBD1. Germline loops: CDR1 WSHSY, CDR2 SAAADI. CDR3 length equals 14 residues. J lost 1 base, V lost 5 bases, and 3 bases had no gene match.

This chain joins TRBV5-1 and TRBJ1-2; 7 bases fit TRBD1. The J segment lost 4 bases and the V segment lost 0 bases, leaving 6 bases of the junction unmatched. CDR1 SGHRS and CDR2 YFSETQ come from the germline V gene. The CDR3 has 15 residues. CDR3 DNA: TGCGCCAGCAGCTTGGGAGGGGGCAGAATCTATGGCTACACCTTC. It is translated as CASSLGGGRIYGYTF.

The V and J genes are TRBV5-1 and TRBJ2-1; 9 bases map to TRBD2. CDR1 SGHRS and CDR2 YFSETQ come from the germline V gene. The trim removed 2 bases at V and 0 bases at J, leaving 6 bases unmatched. The CDR3 totals 17 residues. The CDR3 protein is CASSLGSGGLSYNEQFF. The CDR3 DNA reads TGCGCCAGCAGCTTAGGTAGCGGGGGACTCTCCTACAATGAGCAGTTCTTC.

The chain recombines TRBV11-3 with TRBJ1-5, with 10 bases matching TRBD1. The CDR3 contains 17 residues. V lost 6 bases to trimming and J lost 0 bases; unmatched junction nucleotides: 8. Germline CDR1 reads SGHNT; CDR2 reads YENEEA. CDR3 bases: TGTGCCAGCAGGGACAGGGGGTGCATTTATAGCAATCAGCCCCAGCATTTT. Translated, it gives CASRDRGCIYSNQPQHF.

This clone showed up just a few times. The chain has TRBV28 and TRBJ1-2; 7 nucleotides match TRBD1. The CDR3 runs 14 residues. Germline V CDR1 and CDR2: MDHEN, SYDVKM. J gave up 4 bases and V 5 bases, and 7 bases lay outside the gene matches. CDR3 sequence (DNA): TGTGCCAGCAGTACAGGGGCAATAGGCTATGGCTACACCTTC. This sequence encodes CASSTGAIGYGYTF.

This chain links TRBV28 with TRBJ2-5, with TRBD2 identical over 11 bases. The CDR3 runs to 17 residues. The germline gives CDR1 MDHEN, CDR2 SYDVKM. V shed 4 bases and J 1 base; nucleotides not matched to a gene: 8. The DNA of the CDR3 is TGTGCCAGCAGTTCCGGAAAACTAGCGGGGGCCCAAGAGACCCAGTACTTC. It encodes CASSSGKLAGAQETQYF.

In its sample, this clone was seen a few times. The DNA of the CDR3 is TGTGCCAGCAGACTGGGGGGAAACAATTCACCCCTCCACTTT. It translates to CASRLGGNNSPLHF. This chain uses TRBV27 with TRBJ1-6; maybe TRBD1 (5 bases). Germline assignment: CDR1 MNHEY and CDR2 SMNVEV (reference sequence). CDR3 size: 14 residues. Trimming took off 6 bases at V and 7 bases at J, with 13 bases between the two ends.

The gene calls are TRBV5-6 and TRBJ2-5; 8 bases align to TRBD1. Germline V gene sequence: CDR1 SGHDT, CDR2 YYEEEE. The CDR3 consists of 14 residues. Trimming cost V 4 bases and J 8 bases; bases outside gene matches: 10. CDR3 bases: TGTGCCAGCAGCGGCGCGACAGGGGCTGAAACCCAGTACTTC. It specifies CASSGATGAETQYF.

This rearrangement joins TRBV4-1 to TRBJ1-5; D is perhaps TRBD1 (5 bases). V was pared by 6 bases and J by 2 bases, with 17 bases between. The CDR3 loop spans 16 amino acids. Germline V CDR1 and CDR2: MGHRA, YSYEKL. CDR3 sequence reads: CASSPRDSLGNQPQHF. DNA of the CDR3: TGCGCCAGCAGTCCTAGAGACAGCCTGGGCAATCAGCCCCAGCATTTT.

The genes are TRBV6-4 and TRBJ2-3; the D gene is possibly TRBD2 (5 bases). From germline, CDR1 is MRHNA and CDR2 SNTAGT. V was shortened by 6 bases and J by 0 bases, with 10 bases between the two germline ends. The CDR3 spans 14 residues. The CDR3 DNA sequence: TGTGCCAGCAGCGAGGGTAGTAGCACAGATACGCAGTATTTT. Protein: CASSEGSSTDTQYF.

This sequence joins TRBV6-1 and TRBJ1-4; D is perhaps TRBD1 (5 bases). CDR1 MNHNS and CDR2 SASEGT come from the germline V gene. The germline V and J ends were trimmed by 5 bases and 3 bases, with 13 bases remaining between them. This CDR3 spans 15 amino acids. CDR3 region: CASSRPPGANEKLFF. CDR3 coding DNA: TGTGCCAGCAGTAGACCCCCGGGGGCTAATGAAAAACTGTTTTTT.

The rearrangement uses TRBV29-1 and TRBJ1-2; the D is unclear. The CDR3 runs to 11 residues. Trimming removed 3 bases at V and 7 bases at J, with 9 bases between. Germline loops: CDR1 SQVTM, CDR2 ANQGSEA. For the CDR3, the DNA is TGCAGCGTTGAGACATTCGGTGGCTACACCTTC. Protein sequence: CSVETFGGYTF.

The chain employs TRBV5-6 and TRBJ2-5, with 9 bases aligning to TRBD1. CDR3 length equals 13 residues. The trim removed 5 bases at V and 6 bases at J, leaving 5 bases unmatched. Germline CDR1 is SGHDT and CDR2 is YYEEEE. CDR3 sequence reads: CASRGQGGQTQYF. As DNA, the CDR3 is TGTGCCAGCAGGGGACAGGGAGGACAGACCCAGTACTTC.

The J gene is TRBJ2-5, the V gene TRBV7-9; D not resolved. This CDR3 comprises 14 residues. Germline assignment: CDR1 SEHNR and CDR2 FQNEAQ (reference sequence). With 3 bases removed from V and 1 base from J, the gap between germline ends came to 9 bases. CDR3 DNA: TGTGCCAGCAGCTTGATGAGCCTCCAAGAGACCCAGTACTTC. Translated: CASSLMSLQETQYF.

The rearrangement links TRBV2 to TRBJ2-1; tentative D call: TRBD2 (5 bases). CDR3 length: 18 amino acids. V lost 2 bases to trimming and J lost 0 bases, with 17 bases between them. Germline CDR1 is SNHLY and CDR2 is FYNNEI. The chain's CDR3 is CASSESPHSAGSYNEQFF. The CDR3 DNA reads TGTGCCAGCAGTGAATCCCCCCACTCTGCGGGCTCCTACAATGAGCAGTTCTTC.

The chain carries TRBV5-8 and TRBJ1-3, with D perhaps TRBD1 (5 bases). This CDR3 contains 15 residues. Per the germline V gene, CDR1 is SGHTS and CDR2 is YDEGEE. V lost 0 bases, J lost 8 bases, and 15 bases lay in between. CDR3 nucleotides: TGTGCCAGCAGCTTGGTTGGGACTCGGGGGGACACCATATATTTT. Translating gives CASSLVGTRGDTIYF.

This sequence joins TRBV6-6 and TRBJ2-5, with 12 bases that match TRBD2. Matching the DNA end better, TRBJ2-7 makes the J call doubtful. Germline CDR1 is MNHNY and CDR2 is SVGAGI (reference sequence). CDR3 length: 15 residues. The CDR3 nucleotides are TGTGCCAGCAGACTTAGGACTAGCGGGGAATACGAGCAGTACTTC. As protein: CASRLRTSGEYEQYF.